This T cell receptor beta chain was documented in a study of blood T cell repertoires in COVID-19. Study background: Donors in the United States, Italy and Spain gave samples during acute or convalescent COVID-19. Nucleic acid was either cDNA or gDNA, and it came from T cells, B-cell-depleted T cells, or PBMCs.

The CDR3 consists of 13 residues. The germline V gene has CDR1 SGHNT and CDR2 YENEEA. The V gene end was trimmed by 5 bases and the J gene end by 1 base; junction bases not matched to a gene: 0. Authors' processing steps: Cell counts per sample came from amplifying reference gene primers. Only in-frame clones appear in the TCRdb table, and some are missing; sequencing was by immunoSEQ multiplex PCR. D and trimming come from the DNA, and the V and J calls and clone size come from that table. The sample yields 150,000 or so clones, around 87% seen once. The clonotype was recovered from a woman aged 35 to 49 with acute or convalescent COVID-19. The chain carries TRBV11-3 and TRBJ2-5, with TRBD1 matching over 8 bases. Source material: peripheral blood. The CDR3 protein is CASSGQGQETQYF. The DNA for the CDR3 is TGTGCCAGCAGCGGACAGGGCCAAGAGACCCAGTACTTC.